This is a list of T cell receptor beta chains from one sample in a study of read filtering for tumor transcriptome and immune sequencing. Each CDR3 protein gets one entry after TCRdb re-called the reads with MiXCR. The data contain some 43,000 distinct CDR3 sequences, roughly 13% of them singletons. Sequences were obtained from a population of CD138-negative cells sorted from bone marrow. These receptors were taken from a donor at least 40 years old with multiple myeloma. Each CDR3 is given with its conserved first and last residue. D genes are given only for firm matches. A row's size may be missing; if present it is once, few, many or a size class.

j_call clone_size d_call v_call cdr3_nt cdr3_aa
TRBJ2-1 many TRBD1 TRBV6-5 TGTGCCAGCAGTAGTTACAGGGGCGCTAAGAATAGCAATGAGCAGTTCTTC CASSSYRGAKNSNEQFF
TRBJ2-7 many - TRBV19 TGTGCCAGTAGTATCGGATTGAGCTCCTACGAGCAGTACTTC CASSIGLSSYEQYF
TRBJ2-7 few TRBD2 TRBV20-1 TGCAGTGCTAGTAGCGGGCCGTACGAGCAGTACTTC CSASSGPYEQYF
TRBJ2-5 - TRBD1 TRBV5-1 TGCGCCAGCAGCCCCGGGACAGGGGTGCAAGAGACCCAGTACTTC CASSPGTGVQETQYF
TRBJ2-7 many - TRBV3-1 TGTGCCAGCAGCCACATCTCCGACGAGCAGTACTTC CASSHISDEQYF
TRBJ1-1 many - TRBV7-8 TGTGCCAGCAGCTCCACGGATGGAATGAACACTGAAGCTTTCTTT CASSSTDGMNTEAFF
TRBJ2-2 many - TRBV10-3 TGTGCCATCACCCTCTCACAGAACACCGGGGAGCTGTTTTTT CAITLSQNTGELFF
TRBJ1-5 many - TRBV12-3/TRBV12-4 TGTGCCAGCAGCAACGGAGGGCCCCAGCATTTT CASSNGGPQHF
TRBJ2-7 - - TRBV6-2/TRBV6-3 TGTGCCAGCAGTTTAAGCAGGGACTCCGAGCAGTACTTC CASSLSRDSEQYF
TRBJ2-5 many TRBD2 TRBV11-2 TGTGCCAGCAGCGGGACTAGCGACCAGACCCAGTACTTC CASSGTSDQTQYF
TRBJ2-1 many - TRBV5-1 TGCGCCAGCAGCGGTTCAACTACCCTCTCCTACAATGAGCAGTTCTTC CASSGSTTLSYNEQFF
TRBJ2-1 many TRBD2 TRBV29-1 TGCAGCGTTGGTGGGACTAGCGGTCGAACCGAGCAGTTCTTC CSVGGTSGRTEQFF
TRBJ1-2 once TRBD1 TRBV6-2/TRBV6-3 TGTGCCAGCAGTGAAGGACAGGGCTTTGGCTATGGCTACACCTTC CASSEGQGFGYGYTF
TRBJ2-5 many - TRBV28 TGTGCCAGCAGGGTAGGGGAGTGGGAGACCCAGTACTTC CASRVGEWETQYF
TRBJ2-5 few - TRBV6-1 TGTGCCAGCACACAGACCCAGTACTTC CASTQTQYF
TRBJ2-2 many TRBD1 TRBV3-1 TGTGCCAGCAGCCAAAACAGGGGGCTTAACGGGGAGCTGTTTTTT CASSQNRGLNGELFF
TRBJ2-2 - TRBD2 TRBV9 TGTGCCAGCAGCGGTAGCGGGAGGGCCGGAACCGGGGAGCTGTTTTTT CASSGSGRAGTGELFF
TRBJ1-3 many - TRBV29-1 TGCAGCGTTACGGACGAAGGAAACACCATATATTTT CSVTDEGNTIYF
TRBJ2-2 many TRBD1 TRBV29-1 TGCAGCGTCGCTCCGGGACAGGGGGTGGAGGGCGGGGAGCTGTTTTTT CSVAPGQGVEGGELFF
TRBJ2-1 many TRBD1 TRBV6-6 TGTGCCAGCAGTTACTCGGGGACAGACATTGAGCAGTTCTTC CASSYSGTDIEQFF
TRBJ2-5 many TRBD2 TRBV5-8 TGTGCCAGCAGCTTGCAGCGGGGGCCGGGGACCCAGTACTTC CASSLQRGPGTQYF
TRBJ2-1 medium-sized TRBD2 TRBV15 TGTGCCACCAGCAGTGGCGGCGCGGGAGGGCCCGATGAGCAGTTCTTC CATSSGGAGGPDEQFF
TRBJ1-5 many - TRBV5-1 TGCGCCAGCAGCCCGGGGACACCTTATAGCAATCAGCCCCAGCATTTT CASSPGTPYSNQPQHF
TRBJ1-1 many - TRBV6-1 TGTGCCAGCAGTGAAAATCTTGGCTGGGAAGAAGCTTTCTTT CASSENLGWEEAFF
TRBJ2-1 - TRBD1 TRBV6-2/TRBV6-3 TGTGCCAGCAGTTACCAGGGGGACAATGAGCAGTCCTTT CASSYQGDNEQSF
TRBJ2-6 - TRBD2 TRBV28 TGTGCCAGCAGGGGGGGGGAAAAACTCTCTGGGGCCAACGTCCCGACATTC CASRGGEKLSGANVPTF
TRBJ2-1 many TRBD2 TRBV20-1 TGCAGTGCTAGAGTCCCGGGAGGGAGGTACAATGAGCAGTTCTTC CSARVPGGRYNEQFF
TRBJ2-4 many TRBD1 TRBV7-2 TGTGCCAGCAGCTTATCCGACAGGGCGACAAAGTTAGCCAAAAACATTCAGTACTTC CASSLSDRATKLAKNIQYF
TRBJ2-6 medium-sized TRBD2 TRBV6-2/TRBV6-3 TGTGCCAGCAGCCTAGCGGGAGGTTCTGGGGCCAACGTCCTGACTTTC CASSLAGGSGANVLTF